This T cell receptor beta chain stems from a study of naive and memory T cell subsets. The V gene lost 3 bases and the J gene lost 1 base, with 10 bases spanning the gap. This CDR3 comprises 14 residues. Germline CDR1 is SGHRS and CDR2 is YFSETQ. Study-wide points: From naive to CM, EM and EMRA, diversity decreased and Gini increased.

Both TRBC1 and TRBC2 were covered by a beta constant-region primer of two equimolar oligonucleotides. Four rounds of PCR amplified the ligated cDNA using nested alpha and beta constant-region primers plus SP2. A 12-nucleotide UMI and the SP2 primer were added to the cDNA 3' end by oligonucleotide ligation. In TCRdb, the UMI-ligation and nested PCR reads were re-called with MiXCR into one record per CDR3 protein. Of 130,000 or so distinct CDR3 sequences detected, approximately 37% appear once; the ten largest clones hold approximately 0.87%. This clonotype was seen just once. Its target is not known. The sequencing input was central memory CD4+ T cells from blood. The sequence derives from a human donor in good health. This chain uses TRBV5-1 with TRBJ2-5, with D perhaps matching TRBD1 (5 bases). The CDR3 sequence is CASSWGGAQETQYF. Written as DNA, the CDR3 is TGCGCCAGCAGCTGGGGCGGTGCCCAAGAGACCCAGTACTTC.